Following are 23 T cell receptor beta chains from one sample sequenced in a study of shared clonotypes between healthy human individuals. Using immunoSEQ multiplex PCR, the repertoire was profiled, and TCRdb retains in-frame clones only, with some absent. The data hold roughly 450,000 clones, with 60% to 85% observed a single time. Sequenced sample: PBMCs. The source is a woman between 40 and 50 years old in good health. Some clones in this sample may be carry-over from other donors' samples.

The rearrangement links TRBV9 to TRBJ2-7; 7 bases agree with TRBD2. Germline V lookup: CDR1 SGDLS, CDR2 YYNGEE. The CDR3 consists of 14 residues. With V trimmed by 2 bases and J by 5 bases, 7 bases remained unmatched. CDR3 amino acids: CASSVGRESDEQYF. As DNA, the CDR3 is TGTGCCAGCAGCGTGGGGCGGGAGTCGGACGAGCAGTACTTC.

This clone appeared a few times. The chain links TRBV4-1 to TRBJ1-2; D is possibly TRBD1 (5 bases). The V gene's germline CDR1 is MGHRA and CDR2 YSYEKL. V was clipped by 4 bases and J by 4 bases, with 13 bases between them. CDR3 length: 14 residues. CDR3 nucleotides: TGCGCCAGCAGCCGACCCGACAGCTTCTATGGCTACACCTTC. Its translation is CASSRPDSFYGYTF.

The J gene is TRBJ2-2, the V gene TRBV19, with D possibly TRBD1 on 6 matching bases. This CDR3 comprises 15 residues. V was clipped by 3 bases and J by 4 bases, with 12 bases between them. Germline V CDR1 and CDR2: LNHDA, SQIVND (reference sequence). The CDR3 loop is CASSITGQATGELFF. DNA for the CDR3: TGTGCCAGTAGTATTACAGGGCAGGCCACCGGGGAGCTGTTTTTT.

J is TRBJ1-1 and V is TRBV5-1, with no clear D. Trimming removed 0 bases at V and 4 bases at J, with 16 bases between. This CDR3 is built from 16 residues. Per the germline V gene, CDR1 is SGHRS and CDR2 is YFSETQ. CDR3 nucleotide sequence: TGCGCCAGCAGCTTGGGCGTAGTTTTTTCGGGCACTGAAGCTTTCTTT. This codes for CASSLGVVFSGTEAFF.

V and J are TRBV27 and TRBJ2-2, with D tentatively TRBD2 (6 bases). CDR3 length: 15 amino acids. V was pared by 7 bases and J by 1 base, with 13 bases between. Per germline, CDR1 MNHEY and CDR2 SMNVEV (reference sequence). The CDR3 DNA reads TGTGCCAGCACTTGGGACTCCTTGAACACCGGGGAGCTGTTTTTT. It codes for CASTWDSLNTGELFF.

The V gene is TRBV28, the J gene TRBJ2-5, with TRBD1 identical over 10 bases. The CDR3 contains 15 residues. After removal of 4 bases from V and 3 bases from J, the junction contained 5 bases not matched to a gene. Looked up from germline, CDR1 is MDHEN and CDR2 is SYDVKM. Written as DNA, the CDR3 is TGTGCCAGCAGTTCTTTTGGGACAGGGGAAGAGACCCAGTACTTC. It yields the protein CASSSFGTGEETQYF.

This chain connects TRBV7-3 to TRBJ2-7, with 10 bases lining up with TRBD1. The CDR3 has 15 amino acids. V was clipped by 5 bases and J by 6 bases; unmatched bases: 10. Germline CDR1 reads SGHTA; CDR2 reads FQGTGA. The CDR3 DNA reads TGTGCCAGCAGCCCACATGGGGGACAGGGGATCGAGCAGTACTTC. Translating gives CASSPHGGQGIEQYF.

The rearrangement joins TRBV28 to TRBJ2-3; perhaps TRBD2 as D (5 bases). From germline, CDR1 is MDHEN and CDR2 SYDVKM. V was trimmed by 2 bases and J by 2 bases, leaving 17 bases between them. This CDR3 has 17 amino acids. The CDR3: CASSLTRGAALTDTQYF. DNA of the CDR3: TGTGCCAGCAGTTTAACCCGAGGAGCGGCTCTCACAGATACGCAGTATTTT.

The genes are TRBV7-8 and TRBJ2-3; 11 bases are shared with TRBD2. The V and J ends lost 6 bases and 4 bases, in that order; junction bases with no gene match: 12. CDR1 and CDR2 from the germline V gene are SGHVS and FQNEAQ. The CDR3 loop spans 17 amino acids. The CDR3 DNA follows: TGTGCCAGCAGATATTTAGCGGGAGGGTTTGGTGCAGATACGCAGTATTTT. It yields the protein CASRYLAGGFGADTQYF.

This clone was found many times. Other nucleotide sequences in the sample specify the same CDR3. This chain uses TRBV11-2 with TRBJ2-1; D is perhaps TRBD1 (5 bases). V was pared by 1 base and J by 5 bases, with 9 bases between. Per germline, CDR1 SGHAT and CDR2 FQNNGV. This CDR3 region has 14 residues. The CDR3 protein is CASSLGGLDNEQFF. CDR3 DNA sequence: TGTGCCAGCAGCTTAGGGGGCTTAGACAATGAGCAGTTCTTC.

The rearrangement joins TRBV27 to TRBJ2-1; 8 bases align to TRBD2. CDR3 length equals 15 residues. The germline V gene encodes CDR1 MNHEY and CDR2 SMNVEV (reference sequence). V lost 3 bases and J lost 1; bases outside the gene matches: 2. The CDR3 nucleotides read TGTGCCAGCAGTTTCGAGCGGGAGTCCTACAATGAGCAGTTCTTC. Translation gives CASSFERESYNEQFF.

The chain combines TRBV21-1 with TRBJ1-2; TRBD1 was called by the table and not checked on the DNA. TRBV21-1 is designated a pseudogene. There are 16 residues in the CDR3. CDR3 nucleotides: TGTGCCAGCGCTCTGCAGGGGCCCCCTCCTAACTATGGCTACACCTTC. Its protein product is CASALQGPPPNYGYTF.

Remarks on this clone: A much larger clone sits a single nucleotide away, making a read error possible. The rearrangement joins TRBV11-2 to TRBJ1-4; D remains ambiguous. V was shortened by 5 bases and J by 3 bases, with 13 bases between the two germline ends. CDR3 length equals 15 residues. Germline lookup yields CDR1 SGHAT and CDR2 FQNNGV. The CDR3 nucleotides read TGTGCCAGCAGCATAAGAAGTGCAGCTAATGAAAAACTGTTTTTT. Its translation: CASSIRSAANEKLFF.

The rearrangement joins TRBV6-1 to TRBJ1-5; the D gene is possibly TRBD1 (5 bases). The CDR3 runs to 12 residues. V lost 7 bases, J lost 5 bases, and 9 bases lay in between. Looked up from germline, CDR1 is MNHNS and CDR2 is SASEGT. CDR3 sequence (DNA): TGTGCCAGCACCAGGGATTATCAGCCCCAGCATTTT. Translation gives CASTRDYQPQHF.

CDR3 DNA sequence: TGTGCCAGCAGCTTAAACAATGGGGAGACCCAGTACTTC. Translation gives CASSLNNGETQYF. V usage is TRBV7-2 and J usage is TRBJ2-5; unclear D gene. With 2 bases removed from V and 5 bases from J, the gap between germline ends came to 9 bases. The CDR3 spans 13 residues. The germline V gene encodes CDR1 SGHTA and CDR2 FQGNSA.

The chain is built from TRBV29-1 and TRBJ2-7; no definite D call. Per the germline V gene, CDR1 is SQVTM and CDR2 is ANQGSEA. The V gene lost 6 bases and the J gene lost 1 base, with 13 bases spanning the gap. CDR3 length: 13 residues. The CDR3 reads CSVYREESYEQYF. CDR3 DNA: TGCAGCGTGTACAGAGAGGAATCCTACGAGCAGTACTTC.

This clone appeared a single time. The V gene is TRBV11-2, the J gene TRBJ1-1, with 8 bases fitting TRBD1. The CDR3 spans 15 residues. Per the germline V gene, CDR1 is SGHAT and CDR2 is FQNNGV. The J segment lost 1 base and the V segment lost 8 bases, leaving 9 bases of the junction unmatched. CDR3 sequence: CASRKPGTGNTEAFF. In DNA, the CDR3 is TGTGCCAGCCGGAAACCGGGGACAGGGAACACTGAAGCTTTCTTT. The full variable domain, completed using reference TRBV11-2 and TRBJ1-1, is EAGVAQSPRYKIIEKRQSVAFWCNPISGHATLYWYQQILGQGPKLLIQFQNNGVVDDSQLPKDRFSAERLKGVDSTLKIQPAKLEDSAVYLCASRKPGTGNTEAFFGQGTRLTVV.

This clone has ten or more counts. The gene calls are TRBV7-9 and TRBJ1-5, with TRBD1 as a possible D gene (6 bases). Germline CDR1 and CDR2: SEHNR and FQNEAQ (reference sequence). CDR3 size: 15 residues. V lost 5 bases and J lost 2, with 13 bases in between. The CDR3 reads CASSPRGRGNQPQHF. The CDR3 bases are TGTGCCAGCAGCCCCAGGGGACGGGGCAATCAGCCCCAGCATTTT.

In this sample, this clone turned up a few times. The rearrangement links TRBV19 to TRBJ2-7, with D hard to call. Deletions cut 5 bases from V and 5 bases from J, with 19 bases between. This CDR3 is built from 15 residues. CDR1 LNHDA and CDR2 SQIVND come from the germline V gene (reference sequence). CDR3 nucleotide sequence: TGTGCCAGTAGTCCCCTGGAAGGGAATCGGAACGAGCAGTACTTC. Its translation is CASSPLEGNRNEQYF.

This clone was detected once. Other DNA sequences in the sample encode the same CDR3. The rearrangement uses TRBV5-1 and TRBJ1-5; D might be TRBD1 (5 bases). The germline V gene has CDR1 SGHRS and CDR2 YFSETQ. Trimming removed 1 base from V and 2 bases from J, with 7 bases in between. The CDR3 is 14 amino acids. CDR3 nucleotide sequence: TGCGCCAGCAGCTTGTCGGGGGGCAATCAGCCCCAGCATTTT. Translation gives CASSLSGGNQPQHF.

The chain joins TRBV10-3 to TRBJ1-1; the match to TRBD1 covers 7 bases. Germline CDR1 ENHRY, CDR2 SYGVKD. The ends lost 6 bases at V and 1 base at J; junction bases unmatched: 5. The CDR3 contains 14 residues. CDR3 sequence reads: CAIRGTERNTEAFF. In DNA, the CDR3 is TGTGCCATCAGAGGGACAGAAAGGAACACTGAAGCTTTCTTT.

The rearrangement uses TRBV4-2 and TRBJ2-1; 8 positions agree with TRBD2. The CDR3 covers 16 residues. The V gene end was trimmed by 5 bases and the J gene end by 5 bases; junction bases not matched to a gene: 11. The germline V gene encodes CDR1 LGHNA and CDR2 YNFKEQ. The CDR3 DNA follows: TGTGCCAGCAGCGAAGCAGCGGGAGAACCCCACAATGAGCAGTTCTTC. Translation gives CASSEAAGEPHNEQFF.

The rearrangement links TRBV7-3 to TRBJ2-1; 14 bases agree with TRBD2. The V and J ends lost 3 bases and 8 bases, in that order; junction bases with no gene match: 3. CDR1 is SGHTA, CDR2 FQGTGA, per germline. The CDR3 consists of 15 residues. The CDR3 loop reads CASSFGTSGSHEQFF. The CDR3 DNA reads as TGTGCCAGCAGCTTCGGGACTAGCGGGAGCCATGAGCAGTTCTTC.